Listed here are 16 T cell receptor beta chains from one sample, sequenced in a study of cytomegalovirus exposure and HLA in healthy donors. Researchers ran the PCR with 60 Vbeta and 13 Jbeta primers. The repertoire was sequenced with immunoSEQ multiplex PCR; TCRdb's copy has only in-frame clones and lacks some. The data hold 150,000 or so clones, with around two thirds observed a single time. The sample consisted of PBMCs. Source of these receptors: a woman under 30 in good health and CMV-seronegative.

The chain carries TRBV28 and TRBJ1-4; tentative D call: TRBD1 (6 bases). The CDR3 runs to 12 residues. Trimming took off 5 bases at V and 7 bases at J, with 8 bases between the two ends. Germline CDR1 is MDHEN and CDR2 is SYDVKM. CDR3 sequence: CASSDRFEKLFF. CDR3 nucleotide sequence: TGTGCCAGCAGTGACAGGTTTGAAAAACTGTTTTTT.

This clone was observed a single time. The V call is TRBV27, the J call TRBJ1-6; perhaps TRBD1 as D (6 bases). The CDR3 contains 17 residues. Trimming shortened V by 7 bases and J by 2 bases, and 18 bases separated the two germline ends. Germline CDR1 and CDR2: MNHEY and SMNVEV (reference sequence). CDR3 nucleotide sequence: TGTGCCAGCACCAAGGACAGTCCGCCTACCTATAATTCACCCCTCCACTTT. As protein: CASTKDSPPTYNSPLHF.

The chain recombines TRBV7-2 with TRBJ1-1; maybe TRBD1 (5 bases). Trimming took 2 bases from V and 11 from J, leaving 12 bases between them. The CDR3 is 12 amino acids. Germline assignment: CDR1 SGHTA and CDR2 FQGNSA. The CDR3 sequence is CASSLRGSGAFF. As DNA, the CDR3 is TGTGCCAGCAGCTTAAGGGGAAGCGGGGCTTTCTTT.

CDR3 amino acids: CASSQVMDTGANVLTF. As DNA, the CDR3 is TGCGCCAGCAGCCAAGTGATGGACACTGGGGCCAACGTCCTGACTTTC. The J gene is TRBJ2-6, the V gene TRBV4-1, with a possible D match to TRBD1 (5 bases). Germline CDR1 is MGHRA and CDR2 is YSYEKL. The CDR3 spans 16 residues. V gave up 1 base and J gave up 2 bases, with 9 bases separating them.

A word on this clone: A junction end diverges from the germline sequence, so it may reflect a read error. The chain is built from TRBV7-8 and TRBJ1-6, with TRBD1 matching over 9 bases. The CDR3 spans 15 residues. Germline V gene sequence: CDR1 SGHVS, CDR2 FQNEAQ. The CDR3 bases are TGTGCCAGCACCTTACTGGACAGGGGTCCTTCACCCCTCCACTTT. It is translated as CASTLLDRGPSPLHF.

This chain joins TRBV7-9 and TRBJ2-7, with D tentatively TRBD2 (6 bases). V lost 1 base and J 1 base, leaving 11 bases between the germline ends. Germline CDR1 and CDR2: SEHNR and FQNEAQ (reference sequence). CDR3 length: 15 amino acids. This chain's CDR3 is CASSLDIAGSYEQYF. The CDR3 nucleotides are TGTGCCAGCAGCTTAGATATCGCGGGATCCTACGAGCAGTACTTC.

In its sample, this clone was seen once. This chain joins TRBV6-5 and TRBJ2-7, with a possible D match to TRBD1 (6 bases). The CDR3 is made up of 14 amino acids. Trimming took 3 bases from V and 4 from J, leaving 13 bases between them. Germline V gene lookup returns CDR1 MNHEY and CDR2 SVGAGI. For the CDR3, the DNA is TGTGCCAGCAGTTATAGGGTCAGGGGTTACGAGCAGTACTTC. This codes for CASSYRVRGYEQYF.

V is TRBV5-6 and J is TRBJ2-1; 10 positions match TRBD1. The V gene's germline CDR1 is SGHDT and CDR2 YYEEEE. The CDR3 loop spans 19 amino acids. J was trimmed by 7 bases and V by 1 base; bases with no gene match: 17. The CDR3 loop reads CASSLRAWLDRGRGNEQFF. CDR3 in DNA: TGTGCCAGCAGCTTGAGGGCCTGGTTAGACAGGGGGCGTGGGAATGAGCAGTTCTTC. Full variable domain (outside the CDR3, taken from reference TRBV5-6 and TRBJ2-1): DAGVTQSPTHLIKTRGQQVTLRCSPKSGHDTVSWYQQALGQGPQFIFQYYEEEERQRGNFPDRFSGHQFPNYSSELNVNALLLGDSALYLCASSLRAWLDRGRGNEQFFGPGTRLTVL.

Of note for this clone: Distinct nucleotide sequences in the sample also encode this CDR3. The chain is built from TRBV29-1 and TRBJ2-3; D possibly corresponds to TRBD1 (6 bases). V was pared by 6 bases and J by 3 bases, with 16 bases between. CDR1 SQVTM and CDR2 ANQGSEA come from the germline V gene. This CDR3 region has 14 residues. The CDR3 DNA is TGCAGCGTGGGACACACAGCTAGTACAGATACGCAGTATTTT. It yields the protein CSVGHTASTDTQYF.

The J gene is TRBJ2-3, the V gene TRBV28; D is uncertain. Germline V CDR1 and CDR2: MDHEN, SYDVKM. The V end was cut by 4 bases, the J end by 5 bases, with 10 bases between. CDR3 length: 13 amino acids. The DNA of the CDR3 is TGTGCCAGCAGTTCGTCCTCTAAAGATACGCAGTATTTT. The encoded protein is CASSSSSKDTQYF.

The chain employs TRBV4-3 and TRBJ1-2, with 9 bases fitting TRBD1. Germline V gene sequence: CDR1 LGHNA, CDR2 YSLEER. The CDR3 loop spans 15 amino acids. V lost 3 bases and J lost 2; bases outside the gene matches: 4. The CDR3 protein is CASSHLQGANYGYTF. CDR3 DNA: TGCGCCAGCAGCCATCTACAGGGGGCGAACTATGGCTACACCTTC.

This chain joins TRBV11-3 and TRBJ2-1; the match to TRBD1 covers 7 bases. This CDR3 has 17 residues. Unmatched junction bases numbered 10, after V lost 1 base and J lost 4 bases. CDR1 is SGHNT, CDR2 YENEEA, per germline. The CDR3 sequence: CASSLGLRQGRYNEQFF. CDR3 in DNA: TGTGCCAGCAGCTTAGGCCTCCGACAGGGCCGTTACAATGAGCAGTTCTTC. Together with reference TRBV11-3 and TRBJ2-1, the CDR3 gives the full variable domain: EAGVVQSPRYKIIEKKQPVAFWCNPISGHNTLYWYLQNLGQGPELLIRYENEEAVDDSQLPKDRFSAERLKGVDSTLKIQPAELGDSAVYLCASSLGLRQGRYNEQFFGPGTRLTVL.

This clone has only a few counts. The CDR3 nucleotides read TGTGCCAGCAGCAAAAGGCTAGCTTCCTACGAGCAGTACGTC. Residues: CASSKRLASYEQYV. J is TRBJ2-7 and V is TRBV21-1; the table names TRBD2, a call not compared with the DNA. TRBV21-1 is an annotated pseudogene. This CDR3 region has 14 residues.

This clone was seen a single time. The rearrangement joins TRBV6-5 to TRBJ2-3; D is possibly TRBD2 (6 bases). Germline loops: CDR1 MNHEY, CDR2 SVGAGI. The CDR3 consists of 14 residues. The V end lost 6 bases, the J end lost 1 base, and 11 bases lay between the germline ends. CDR3 sequence: CASRRTTGTDTQYF. In nucleotides, the CDR3 is TGTGCCAGCAGAAGGACTACAGGCACAGATACGCAGTATTTT.

This sequence joins TRBV12-5 and TRBJ1-2; 9 nucleotides agree with TRBD1. Germline CDR1 is LGHNT and CDR2 is FRNRAP. This CDR3 region has 15 residues. The trim removed 0 bases at V and 4 bases at J, leaving 3 bases unmatched. CDR3 sequence (DNA): TGTGCTAGTGGTTTGGTCTGGACAGGGGTCTATGGCTACACCTTC. This gives the protein CASGLVWTGVYGYTF.

J is TRBJ2-7 and V is TRBV19; 8 positions agree with TRBD1. This CDR3 region has 15 residues. Germline CDR1 LNHDA, CDR2 SQIVND (reference sequence). Losses at the gene ends were 1 base for V and 3 bases for J; bases not matched to a gene: 5. The CDR3 spells CASSIVSGQGYEQYF. The CDR3 coding sequence is TGTGCCAGTAGTATAGTCAGCGGACAGGGCTACGAGCAGTACTTC.